This paragraph covers one TCR beta chain sequence. From germline, CDR1 is MDHEN and CDR2 SYDVKM. The V end was cut by 1 base, the J end by 6 bases, with 13 bases between. CDR3 length: 14 residues. The data originate from a study of T cell changes during pregnancy in multiple sclerosis. Some clones are missing from TCRdb's copy, which holds only in-frame ones; the method was immunoSEQ multiplex PCR. The repertoire has roughly 68,000 clones, roughly 94% of them found once; the top ten carry 1.2% to 1.5%. The TCR comes from a female donor in good health, enrolled as a control in a pregnancy study. The chain joins TRBV28 to TRBJ2-7; a possible D gene is TRBD2 (5 bases). The specimen comprised peripheral blood, sampled in the second trimester of pregnancy. The CDR3 loop reads CASSLSDLAGEQYF. The DNA of the CDR3 is TGTGCCAGCAGTTTATCGGATCTAGCCGGCGAGCAGTACTTC.